The source of this TCR beta chain is a study of cytomegalovirus exposure and HLA in healthy donors. To note about this clone: The target antigen is unknown.

Study-wide results and limits: Sequence variants that were highly shared formed a cluster that was likely a sequencing artifact. Most of the TCR beta V segments (in an earlier analysis) were productive either about 87% or about 30% of the time.

The V end was cut by 5 bases, the J end by 8 bases, with 18 bases between. The germline gives CDR1 SGHAT, CDR2 FQNNGV. The CDR3 runs 14 residues. Primers for the PCR totalled 60 Vbeta and 13 Jbeta. Assay: immunoSEQ multiplex PCR; the TCRdb copy retains only in-frame clones and omits some. This sample carries around 160,000 clones, about 77% of them seen once, and the ten largest clones take 6% to 8%. Source material: PBMCs. This chain connects TRBV11-2 to TRBJ1-2; maybe TRBD1 (6 bases). The receptor was isolated from a male donor in good health and CMV-seropositive. The CDR3 DNA sequence: TGTGCCAGCAGCCCGCTGGACAGCCCCCGAGGCTACACCTTC. Translation gives CASSPLDSPRGYTF.